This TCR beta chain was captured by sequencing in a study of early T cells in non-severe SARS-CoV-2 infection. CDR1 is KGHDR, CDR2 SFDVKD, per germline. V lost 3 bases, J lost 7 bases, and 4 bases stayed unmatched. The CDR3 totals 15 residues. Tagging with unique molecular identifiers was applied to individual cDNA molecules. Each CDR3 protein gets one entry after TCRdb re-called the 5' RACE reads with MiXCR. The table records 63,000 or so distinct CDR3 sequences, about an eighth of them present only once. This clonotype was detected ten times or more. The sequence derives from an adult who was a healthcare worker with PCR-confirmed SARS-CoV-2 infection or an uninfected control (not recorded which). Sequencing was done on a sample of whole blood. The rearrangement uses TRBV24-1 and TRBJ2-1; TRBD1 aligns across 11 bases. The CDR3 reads CATSDPGTGGNEQFF. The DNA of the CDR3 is TGTGCCACCAGTGATCCGGGGACAGGGGGGAATGAGCAGTTCTTC.